Given below is one T cell receptor (beta chain) in context. These data come from a study of shared clonotypes between healthy human individuals. CDR3 length: 12 residues. The germline V gene has CDR1 MDHEN and CDR2 SYDVKM. Trimming left V 6 bases short and J 6 bases short, with 11 bases between. At deep level, the assay was performed. Every subset had its genomic DNA shared out evenly among several immunoSEQ plates. Per sorted-subset replicate PCR, input was around 220 ng DNA, representing 30,000 to 35,000 T cell genomes. Profiled with immunoSEQ multiplex PCR; TCRdb holds only in-frame clones, not every one. The data contain hundreds of thousands of clones, under 80% of them seen just once; the ten biggest clones take up approximately 1.8%. Among the donors, all were Caucasian adults who lived in Nashville, Tennessee.

This clonotype was obtained from a woman aged 25 to 39 in good health. The chain combines TRBV28 with TRBJ1-2; D is unclear. Sequenced material: memory CD4+ T cells sorted from blood. Subset denoted: CD45RA-negative fraction. CDR3: CASSRAAHGYTF. DNA for the CDR3: TGTGCCAGCAGCCGTGCGGCCCATGGCTACACCTTC.